The 2 T cell receptor beta chains below come from one sample, sequenced in a study of T-cell reconstitution after alpha-beta-depleted transplantation in children. Molecular barcoding with unique molecular identifiers was used for the TCRbeta library. TCRdb processed the PCR reads anew with MiXCR; each CDR3 protein has one entry. The repertoire includes 450,000 to 500,000 distinct CDR3 sequences, about 12% of them detected once, and about 5.4% sits in the top ten. The material sequenced was PBMCs from the stem cell graft donor, taken from the stem cell graft. All receptors come from a human donor who donated a stem cell graft to a child with combined immunodeficiency.

Only a few counts were recorded for this clonotype. An end of the junction does not agree with germline; a read error may underlie this. The chain couples TRBV10-3 to TRBJ2-3; the D gene is possibly TRBD1 (5 bases). Germline V gene data show CDR1 as ENHRY and CDR2 as SYGVKD. There are 15 residues in the CDR3. The CDR3 protein is CAISESYQGTNTQYF. In nucleotides, the CDR3 is TGTGCCATCAGTGAGTCGTATCAGGGCACAAATACGCAGTATTTT.

This clonotype was found many times. This sequence joins TRBV4-3 and TRBJ1-1; possibly TRBD1 for D (5 bases). CDR1 and CDR2 (germline): LGHNA, YSLEER. This CDR3 is 14 amino acids long. Trimming left V 0 bases short and J 4 bases short, with 9 bases between. In nucleotides, the CDR3 is TGCGCCAGCAGCCAAGAGGTAGGGACCACTGAAGCTTTCTTT. It specifies CASSQEVGTTEAFF.